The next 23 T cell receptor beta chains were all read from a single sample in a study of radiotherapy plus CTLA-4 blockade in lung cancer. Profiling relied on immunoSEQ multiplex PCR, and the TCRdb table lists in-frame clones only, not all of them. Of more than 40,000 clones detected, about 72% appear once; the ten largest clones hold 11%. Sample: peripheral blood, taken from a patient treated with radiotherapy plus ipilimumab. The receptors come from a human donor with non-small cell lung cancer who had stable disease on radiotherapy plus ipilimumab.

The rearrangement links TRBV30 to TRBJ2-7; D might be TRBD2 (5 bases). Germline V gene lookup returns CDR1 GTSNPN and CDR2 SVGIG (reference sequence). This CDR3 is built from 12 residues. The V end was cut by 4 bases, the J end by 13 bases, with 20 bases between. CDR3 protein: CAWNPTEGLGYF. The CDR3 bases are TGTGCCTGGAACCCCACCGAGGGATTAGGATACTTC.

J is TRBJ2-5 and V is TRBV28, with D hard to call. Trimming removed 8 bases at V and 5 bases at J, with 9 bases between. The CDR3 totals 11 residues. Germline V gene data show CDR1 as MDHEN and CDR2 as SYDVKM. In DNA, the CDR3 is TGTGCCAGCTTAGAATCGGAGACCCAGTACTTC. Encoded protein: CASLESETQYF.

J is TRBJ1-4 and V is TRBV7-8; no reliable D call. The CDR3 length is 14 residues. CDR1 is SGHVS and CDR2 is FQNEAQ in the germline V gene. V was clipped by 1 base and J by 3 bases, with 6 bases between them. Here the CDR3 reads CASSLGGSNEKLFF. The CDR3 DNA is TGTGCCAGCAGCTTAGGGGGATCTAATGAAAAACTGTTTTTT.

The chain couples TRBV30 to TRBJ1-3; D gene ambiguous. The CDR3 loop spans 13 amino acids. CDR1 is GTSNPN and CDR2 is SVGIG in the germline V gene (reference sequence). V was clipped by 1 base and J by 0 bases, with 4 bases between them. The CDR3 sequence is CAWSGFSGNTIYF. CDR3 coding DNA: TGTGCCTGGAGTGGCTTCTCTGGAAACACCATATATTTT.

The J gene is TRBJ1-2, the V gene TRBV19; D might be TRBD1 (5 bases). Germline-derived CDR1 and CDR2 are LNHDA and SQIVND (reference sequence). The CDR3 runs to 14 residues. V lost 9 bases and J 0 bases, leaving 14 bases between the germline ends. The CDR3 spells CASKRQMANYGYTF. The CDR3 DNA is TGTGCCAGCAAGAGACAGATGGCTAACTATGGCTACACCTTC.

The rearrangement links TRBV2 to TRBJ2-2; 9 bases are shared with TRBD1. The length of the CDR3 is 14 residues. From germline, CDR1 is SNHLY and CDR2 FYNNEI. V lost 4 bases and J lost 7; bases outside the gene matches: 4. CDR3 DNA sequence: TGTGCCAGCAGTGTCGGACAGGGGTACGGGGAGCTGTTTTTT. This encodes CASSVGQGYGELFF.

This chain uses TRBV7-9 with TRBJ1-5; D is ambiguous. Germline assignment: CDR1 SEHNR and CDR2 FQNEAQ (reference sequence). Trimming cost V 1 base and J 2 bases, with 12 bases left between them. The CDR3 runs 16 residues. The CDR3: CASSLGAGVGNQPQHF. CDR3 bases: TGTGCCAGCAGCTTAGGAGCGGGAGTCGGCAATCAGCCCCAGCATTTT. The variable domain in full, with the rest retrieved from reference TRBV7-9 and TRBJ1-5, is DTGVSQNPRHKITKRGQNVTFRCDPISEHNRLYWYRQTLGQGPEFLTYFQNEAQLEKSRLLSDRFSAERPKGSFSTLEIQRTEQGDSAMYLCASSLGAGVGNQPQHFGDGTRLSIL.

CDR3 sequence: CASSSLGTIGGTDTQYF. In nucleotides, the CDR3 is TGTGCCAGCAGCTCCCTAGGGACTATTGGGGGCACAGATACGCAGTATTTT. The V and J genes are TRBV7-3 and TRBJ2-3; 7 positions agree with TRBD2. The CDR3 sequence is 17 residues long. With 4 bases clipped from V and 1 base from J, the junction kept 11 bases outside the gene matches. In germline, CDR1 is SGHTA, CDR2 FQGTGA.

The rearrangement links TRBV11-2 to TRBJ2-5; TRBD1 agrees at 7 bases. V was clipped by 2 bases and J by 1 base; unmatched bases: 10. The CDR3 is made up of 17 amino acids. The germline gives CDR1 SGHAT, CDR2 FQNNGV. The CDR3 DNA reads TGTGCCAGCAGCTTACTAACCGGGACAGAGACCCAAGAGACCCAGTACTTC. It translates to CASSLLTGTETQETQYF.

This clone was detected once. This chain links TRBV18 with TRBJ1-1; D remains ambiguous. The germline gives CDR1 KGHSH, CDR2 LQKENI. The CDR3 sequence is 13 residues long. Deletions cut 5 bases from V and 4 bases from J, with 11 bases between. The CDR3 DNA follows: TGTGCCAGCTCAAACCGTTTGGGCACTGAAGCTTTCTTT. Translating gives CASSNRLGTEAFF.

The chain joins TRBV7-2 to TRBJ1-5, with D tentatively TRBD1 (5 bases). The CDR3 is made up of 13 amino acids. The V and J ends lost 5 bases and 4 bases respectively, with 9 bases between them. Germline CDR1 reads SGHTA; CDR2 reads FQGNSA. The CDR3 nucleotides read TGTGCCAGCAGCGTACAGGAAAATCAGCCCCAGCATTTT. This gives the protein CASSVQENQPQHF. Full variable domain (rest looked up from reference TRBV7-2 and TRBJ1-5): GAGVSQSPSNKVTEKGKDVELRCDPISGHTALYWYRQSLGQGLEFLIYFQGNSAPDKSGLPSDRFSAERTGGSVSTLTIQRTQQEDSAVYLCASSVQENQPQHFGDGTRLSIL.

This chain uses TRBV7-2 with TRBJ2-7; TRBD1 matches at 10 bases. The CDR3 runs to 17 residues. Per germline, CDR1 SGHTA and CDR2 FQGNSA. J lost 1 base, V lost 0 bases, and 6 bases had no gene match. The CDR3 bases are TGTGCCAGCAGCTTAGCGGGACAGGGGTTCTATTCCTACGAGCAGTACTTC. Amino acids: CASSLAGQGFYSYEQYF.

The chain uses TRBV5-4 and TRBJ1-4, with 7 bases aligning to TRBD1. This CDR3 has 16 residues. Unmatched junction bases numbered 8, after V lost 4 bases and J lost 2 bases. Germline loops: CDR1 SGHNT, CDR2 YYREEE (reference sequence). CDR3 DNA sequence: TGTGCCAGCAGCCTGGACAAGACAGGGACTAATGAAAAACTGTTTTTT. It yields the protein CASSLDKTGTNEKLFF.

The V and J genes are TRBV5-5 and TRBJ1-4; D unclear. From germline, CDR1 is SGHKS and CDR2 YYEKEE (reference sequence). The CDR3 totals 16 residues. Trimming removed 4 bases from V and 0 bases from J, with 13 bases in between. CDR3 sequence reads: CASSPRRGATNEKLFF. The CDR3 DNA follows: TGTGCCAGCAGCCCTCGACGAGGAGCAACTAATGAAAAACTGTTTTTT.

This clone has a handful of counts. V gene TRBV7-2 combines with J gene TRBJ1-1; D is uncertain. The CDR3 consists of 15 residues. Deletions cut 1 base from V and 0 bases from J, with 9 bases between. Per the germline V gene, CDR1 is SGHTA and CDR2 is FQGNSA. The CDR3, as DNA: TGTGCCAGCAGCTTAGAAAGTACGGTGAACACTGAAGCTTTCTTT. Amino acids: CASSLESTVNTEAFF.

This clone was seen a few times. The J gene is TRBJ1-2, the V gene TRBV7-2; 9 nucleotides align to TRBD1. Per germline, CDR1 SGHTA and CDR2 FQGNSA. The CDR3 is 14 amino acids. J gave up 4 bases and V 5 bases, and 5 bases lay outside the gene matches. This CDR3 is CASSGTGLLYGYTF. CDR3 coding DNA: TGTGCCAGCAGCGGGACAGGGCTCCTCTATGGCTACACCTTC.

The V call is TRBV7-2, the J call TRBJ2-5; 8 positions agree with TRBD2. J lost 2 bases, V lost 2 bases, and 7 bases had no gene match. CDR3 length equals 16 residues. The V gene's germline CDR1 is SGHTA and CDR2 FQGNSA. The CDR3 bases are TGTGCCAGCAGCTTATCTCGGGCGGGGGGACAAGAGACCCAGTACTTC. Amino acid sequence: CASSLSRAGGQETQYF. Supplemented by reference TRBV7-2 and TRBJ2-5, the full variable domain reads GAGVSQSPSNKVTEKGKDVELRCDPISGHTALYWYRQSLGQGLEFLIYFQGNSAPDKSGLPSDRFSAERTGGSVSTLTIQRTQQEDSAVYLCASSLSRAGGQETQYFGPGTRLLVL.

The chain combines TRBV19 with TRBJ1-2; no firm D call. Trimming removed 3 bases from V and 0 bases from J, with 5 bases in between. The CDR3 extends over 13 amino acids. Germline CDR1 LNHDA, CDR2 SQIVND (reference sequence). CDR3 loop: CASSIYSNYGYTF. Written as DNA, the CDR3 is TGTGCCAGTAGTATTTATTCTAACTATGGCTACACCTTC.

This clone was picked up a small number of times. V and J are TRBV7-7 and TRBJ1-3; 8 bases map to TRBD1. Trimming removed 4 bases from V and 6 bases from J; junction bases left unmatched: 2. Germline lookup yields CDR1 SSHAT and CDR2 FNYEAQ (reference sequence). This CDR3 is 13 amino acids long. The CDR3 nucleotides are TGTGCCAGCAGCTCGGGACAGGAAAACACCATATATTTT. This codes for CASSSGQENTIYF.

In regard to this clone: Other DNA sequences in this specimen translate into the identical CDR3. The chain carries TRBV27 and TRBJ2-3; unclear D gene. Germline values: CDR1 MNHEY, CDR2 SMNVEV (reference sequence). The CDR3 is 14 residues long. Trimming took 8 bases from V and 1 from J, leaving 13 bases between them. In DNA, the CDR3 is TGTGCCAGCGTACGCCTTGGGGGCACAGATACGCAGTATTTT. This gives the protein CASVRLGGTDTQYF.

Written as DNA, the CDR3 is TGTGCCTTGGGCGGAGGGACCGGAAACACCATATATTTT. Residues: CALGGGTGNTIYF. The chain recombines TRBV30 with TRBJ1-3; a possible D gene is TRBD1 (5 bases). Between the trimmed V and J ends, which lost 7 bases and 4 bases, there was a span of 14 bases. The CDR3 sequence is 13 residues long. CDR1 is GTSNPN, CDR2 SVGIG, per germline (reference sequence). The variable domain in full, with the rest retrieved from reference TRBV30 and TRBJ1-3, is SQTIHQWPATLVQPVGSPLSLECTVEGTSNPNLYWYRQAAGRGLQLLFYSVGIGQISSEVPQNLSASRPQDRQFILSSKKLLLSDSGFYLCALGGGTGNTIYFGEGSWLTVV.

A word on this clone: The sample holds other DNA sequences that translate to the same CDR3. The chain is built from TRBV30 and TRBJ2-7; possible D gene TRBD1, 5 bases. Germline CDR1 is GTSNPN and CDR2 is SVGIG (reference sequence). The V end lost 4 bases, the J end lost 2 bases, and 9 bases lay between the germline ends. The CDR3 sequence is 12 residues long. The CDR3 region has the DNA TGTGCCTGGAAGGGGCAGCCCTACGAGCAGTACTTC. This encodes CAWKGQPYEQYF.

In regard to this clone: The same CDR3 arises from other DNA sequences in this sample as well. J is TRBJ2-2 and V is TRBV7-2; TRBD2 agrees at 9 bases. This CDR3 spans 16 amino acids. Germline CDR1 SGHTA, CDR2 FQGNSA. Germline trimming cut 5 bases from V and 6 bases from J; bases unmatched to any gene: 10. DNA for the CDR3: TGTGCCAGCAGCCCTCGGGTTAGCGGGGGTTCCGGGGAGCTGTTTTTT. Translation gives CASSPRVSGGSGELFF.